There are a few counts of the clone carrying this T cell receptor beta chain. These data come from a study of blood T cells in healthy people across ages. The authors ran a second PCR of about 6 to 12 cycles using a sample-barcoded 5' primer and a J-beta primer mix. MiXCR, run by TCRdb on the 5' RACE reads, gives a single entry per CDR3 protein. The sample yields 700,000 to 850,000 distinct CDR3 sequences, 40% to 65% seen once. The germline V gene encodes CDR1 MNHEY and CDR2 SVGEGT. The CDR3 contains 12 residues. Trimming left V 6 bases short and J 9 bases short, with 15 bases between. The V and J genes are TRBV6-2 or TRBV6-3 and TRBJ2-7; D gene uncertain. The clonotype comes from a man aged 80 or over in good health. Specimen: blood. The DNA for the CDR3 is TGTGCCAGCAGGGACGTTGGGGTGCGGCAGTACTTC. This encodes CASRDVGVRQYF.